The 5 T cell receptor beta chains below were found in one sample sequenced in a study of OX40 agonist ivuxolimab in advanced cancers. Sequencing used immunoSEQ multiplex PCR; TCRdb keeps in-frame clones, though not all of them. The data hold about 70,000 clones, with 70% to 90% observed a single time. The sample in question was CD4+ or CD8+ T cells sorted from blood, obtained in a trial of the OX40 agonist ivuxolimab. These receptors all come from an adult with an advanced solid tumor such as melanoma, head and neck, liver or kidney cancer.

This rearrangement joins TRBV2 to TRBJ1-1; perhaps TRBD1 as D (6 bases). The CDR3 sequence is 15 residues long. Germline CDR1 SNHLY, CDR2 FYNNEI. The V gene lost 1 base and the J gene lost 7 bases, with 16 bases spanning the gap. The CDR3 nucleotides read TGTGCCAGCAGTGAAGAAAGGGGGGGCTGGAGTGAAGCTTTCTTT. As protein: CASSEERGGWSEAFF.

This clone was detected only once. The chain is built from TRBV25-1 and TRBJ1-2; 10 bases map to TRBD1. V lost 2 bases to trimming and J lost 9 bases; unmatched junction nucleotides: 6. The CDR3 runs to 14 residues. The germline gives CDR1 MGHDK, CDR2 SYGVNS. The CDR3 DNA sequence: TGTGCCAGCAGTGAACAACGGACAGGGGGAAGCTACACCTTC. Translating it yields CASSEQRTGGSYTF.

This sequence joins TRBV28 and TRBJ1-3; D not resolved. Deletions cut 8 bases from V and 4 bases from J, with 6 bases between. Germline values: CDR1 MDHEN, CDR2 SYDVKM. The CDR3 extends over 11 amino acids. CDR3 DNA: TGTGCCAGCCACAGAGGAAACACCATATATTTT. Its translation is CASHRGNTIYF.

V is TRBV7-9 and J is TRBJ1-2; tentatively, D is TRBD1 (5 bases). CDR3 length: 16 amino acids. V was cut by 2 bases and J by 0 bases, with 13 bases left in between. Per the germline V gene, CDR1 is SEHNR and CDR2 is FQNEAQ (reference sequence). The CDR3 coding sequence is TGTGCCAGCAGCTTAAGTCTGGGGCGGACTAACTATGGCTACACCTTC. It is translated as CASSLSLGRTNYGYTF.

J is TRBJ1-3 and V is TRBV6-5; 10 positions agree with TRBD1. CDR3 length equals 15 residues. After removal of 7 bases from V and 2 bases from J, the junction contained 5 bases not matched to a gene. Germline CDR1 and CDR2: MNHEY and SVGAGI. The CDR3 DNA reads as TGTGCCAGCAAGCGCGGGACAGGGGCTGGAAACACCATATATTTT. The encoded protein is CASKRGTGAGNTIYF.